A selection of T cell receptor beta chains follows, all from one sample in a study of beta chain features in type 1 diabetes. The repertoire was sequenced with immunoSEQ multiplex PCR; TCRdb's copy has only in-frame clones and lacks some. The table includes 200,000 to 300,000 clones, approximately 11% detected once. The sample taken for sequencing was naive CD4+ T cells from blood. These receptors originate from a man in his thirties or forties with type 1 diabetes. The CDR3 runs from the conserved cysteine through the conserved F or W. Fields, in order: V gene, D gene, CDR3 protein. A D gene is named only where the DNA matches it firmly.

V: TRBV7-9; D: TRBD1; CDR3: CASTPMTGQLNEQFF
V: TRBV7-3; D: TRBD2; CDR3: CASSQTGGAYNEQFF
V: TRBV7-9; D: -; CDR3: CASSPPPPGFGTEAFF
V: TRBV4-1; D: -; CDR3: CASSQEGSPSTDTQYF
V: TRBV29-1; D: TRBD1; CDR3: CSVGDSINYGYTF
V: TRBV11-3; D: -; CDR3: CASSFGRGWEQYF
V: TRBV5-1; D: TRBD1; CDR3: CASLGEGGGEQYF
V: TRBV2; D: -; CDR3: CASRFRVSETQYF
V: TRBV7-9; D: -; CDR3: CASSRHPGKASGELFF
V: TRBV6-6; D: TRBD2; CDR3: CASKGTTGSYEQYF
V: TRBV6-5; D: TRBD2; CDR3: CASSYCGGDLQETQYF
V: TRBV28; D: -; CDR3: CASSLLSMEQFF
V: TRBV11-2; D: -; CDR3: CASSFAGNTIYF
V: TRBV15; D: -; CDR3: CATSRYRRLDTDTQYF
V: TRBV2; D: -; CDR3: CASGGEPDTQYF